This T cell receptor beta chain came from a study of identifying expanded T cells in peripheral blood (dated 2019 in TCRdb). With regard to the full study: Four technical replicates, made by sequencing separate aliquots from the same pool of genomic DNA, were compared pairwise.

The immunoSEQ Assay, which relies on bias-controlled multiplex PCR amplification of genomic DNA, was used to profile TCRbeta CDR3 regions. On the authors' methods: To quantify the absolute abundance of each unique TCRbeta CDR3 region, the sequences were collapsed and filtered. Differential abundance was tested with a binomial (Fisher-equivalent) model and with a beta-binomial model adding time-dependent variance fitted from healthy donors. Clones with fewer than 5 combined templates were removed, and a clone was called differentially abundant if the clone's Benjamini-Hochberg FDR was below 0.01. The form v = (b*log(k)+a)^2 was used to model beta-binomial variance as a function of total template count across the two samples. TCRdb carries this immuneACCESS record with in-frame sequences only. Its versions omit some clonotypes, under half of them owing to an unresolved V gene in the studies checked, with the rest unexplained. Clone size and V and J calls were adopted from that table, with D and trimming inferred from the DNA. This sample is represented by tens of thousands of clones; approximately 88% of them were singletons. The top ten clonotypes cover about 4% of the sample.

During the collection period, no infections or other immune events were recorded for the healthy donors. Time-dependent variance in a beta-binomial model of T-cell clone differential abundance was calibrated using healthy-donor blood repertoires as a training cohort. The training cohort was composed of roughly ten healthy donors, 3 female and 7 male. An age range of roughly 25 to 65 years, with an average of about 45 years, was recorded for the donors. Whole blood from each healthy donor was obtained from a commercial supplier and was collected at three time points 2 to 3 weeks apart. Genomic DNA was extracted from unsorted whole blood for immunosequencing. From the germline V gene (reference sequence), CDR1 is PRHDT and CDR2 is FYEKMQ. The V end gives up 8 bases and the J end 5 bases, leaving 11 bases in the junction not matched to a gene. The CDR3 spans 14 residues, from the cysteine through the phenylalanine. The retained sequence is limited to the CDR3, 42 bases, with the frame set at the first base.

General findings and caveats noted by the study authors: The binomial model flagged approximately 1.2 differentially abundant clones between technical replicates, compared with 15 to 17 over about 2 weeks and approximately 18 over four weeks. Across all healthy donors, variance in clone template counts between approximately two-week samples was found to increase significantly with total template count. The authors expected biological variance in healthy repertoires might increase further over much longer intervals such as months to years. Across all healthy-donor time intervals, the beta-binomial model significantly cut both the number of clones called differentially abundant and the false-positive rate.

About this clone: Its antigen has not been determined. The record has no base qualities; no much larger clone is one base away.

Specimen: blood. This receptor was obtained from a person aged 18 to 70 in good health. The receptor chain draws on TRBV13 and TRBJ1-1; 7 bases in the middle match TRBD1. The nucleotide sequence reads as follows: TGTGCCAGCGCCTTAACCCCAGGGGGGACTGAAGCTTTCTTT. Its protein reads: CASALTPGGTEAFF.